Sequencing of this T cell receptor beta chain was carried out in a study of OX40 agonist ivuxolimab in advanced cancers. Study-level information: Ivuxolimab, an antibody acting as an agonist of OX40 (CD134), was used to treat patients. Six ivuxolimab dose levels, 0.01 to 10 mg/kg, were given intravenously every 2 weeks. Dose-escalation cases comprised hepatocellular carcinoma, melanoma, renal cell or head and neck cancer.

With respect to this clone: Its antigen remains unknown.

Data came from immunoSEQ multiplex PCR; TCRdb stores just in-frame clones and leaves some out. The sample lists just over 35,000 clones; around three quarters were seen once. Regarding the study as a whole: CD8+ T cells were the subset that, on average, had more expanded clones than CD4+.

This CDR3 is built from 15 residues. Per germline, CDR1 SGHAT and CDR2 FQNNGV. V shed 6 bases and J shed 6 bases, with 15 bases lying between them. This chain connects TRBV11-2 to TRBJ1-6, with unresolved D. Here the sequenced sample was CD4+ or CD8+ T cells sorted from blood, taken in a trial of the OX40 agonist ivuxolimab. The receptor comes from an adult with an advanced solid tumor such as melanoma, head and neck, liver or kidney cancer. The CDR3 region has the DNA TGTGCCAGCAGTTCATCGACAAACCTTAATTCACCCCTCCACTTT. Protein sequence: CASSSSTNLNSPLHF.